The rows below give T cell receptor beta chains drawn from one sample of a study of response to subunit inactivated influenza vaccine. In TCRdb, the RT-PCR reads were re-called with MiXCR into one record per CDR3 protein. The repertoire holds roughly 160,000 distinct CDR3 sequences, approximately 11% seen once, with 12% in the top ten. The sequencing here drew on non-naive T cells sorted from PBMCs, taken roughly 48 days after vaccination. All receptors come from a man aged 45-65 years who received an inactivated influenza vaccine. CDR3s include the opening cysteine and the closing phenylalanine or tryptophan. D genes are given only for firm matches. Clone size, where shown, is once, few, many, or a class for clones that have expanded.

clone size,V gene,J gene,D gene,CDR3 protein
few,TRBV27,TRBJ2-4,TRBD2,CASGQLASRVSYF
NA,TRBV7-2,TRBJ2-3,TRBD2,CASSKVAGTDTQYF
NA,TRBV12-5,TRBJ2-7,NA,CASGLLWYEQYF
many,TRBV24-1,TRBJ2-3,TRBD2,CATSDSWTSGPENTQYF
many,TRBV28,TRBJ2-2,TRBD2,CASSLWSLAGGPGELFF
few,TRBV4-1,TRBJ1-1,NA,CASSQGLVNTEAFF
few,TRBV27,TRBJ2-6,NA,CASSDTKVFSGANVLTF
many,TRBV7-2,TRBJ1-1,NA,CASSSNWGTEAFF
few,TRBV7-2,TRBJ1-2,NA,CASSPGPVGYTF
NA,TRBV20-1,TRBJ1-6,TRBD1,CSASGQGSYNSPLHF
few,TRBV11-3,TRBJ2-1,TRBD2,CASSLVAGGPGNNEQFF